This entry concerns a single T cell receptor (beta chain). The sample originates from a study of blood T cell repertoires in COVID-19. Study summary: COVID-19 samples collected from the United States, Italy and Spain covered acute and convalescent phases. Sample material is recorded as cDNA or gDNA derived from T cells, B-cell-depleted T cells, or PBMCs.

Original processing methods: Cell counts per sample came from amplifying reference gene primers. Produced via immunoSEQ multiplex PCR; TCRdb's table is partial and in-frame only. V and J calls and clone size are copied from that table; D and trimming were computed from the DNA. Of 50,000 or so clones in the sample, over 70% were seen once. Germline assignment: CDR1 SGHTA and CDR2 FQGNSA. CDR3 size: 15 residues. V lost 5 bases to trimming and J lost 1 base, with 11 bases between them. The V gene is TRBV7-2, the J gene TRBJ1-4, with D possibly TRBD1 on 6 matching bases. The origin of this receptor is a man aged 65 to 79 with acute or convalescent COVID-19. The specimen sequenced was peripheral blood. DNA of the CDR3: TGTGCCAGCAGCCCTAGGGGGGGAACTAATGAAAAACTGTTTTTT. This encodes CASSPRGGTNEKLFF. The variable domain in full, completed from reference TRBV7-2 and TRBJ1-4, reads GAGVSQSPSNKVTEKGKDVELRCDPISGHTALYWYRQSLGQGLEFLIYFQGNSAPDKSGLPSDRFSAERTGGSVSTLTIQRTQQEDSAVYLCASSPRGGTNEKLFFGSGTQLSVL.